This TCR beta chain emerged from a study of patients and donors after allogeneic stem cell transplantation. A single record per CDR3 protein comes from TCRdb applying MiXCR to the RT-PCR reads. Of tens of thousands of distinct CDR3 sequences detected, about 48% appear once; the ten largest clones hold around 60%. V gave up 0 bases and J gave up 8 bases, with 10 bases separating them. Germline V CDR1 and CDR2: SQVTM, ANQGSEA. This CDR3 is 12 amino acids long. This clonotype was sampled from a human donor who was either an allogeneic HSCT recipient or a stem cell or donor lymphocyte infusion donor (not recorded which). It is not recorded whose cells these are; they may come from a transplant donor. The chain has TRBV29-1 and TRBJ1-1; unclear D gene. Sequencing was carried out using blood, either unsorted or a sorted T cell fraction (not recorded which). CDR3 DNA sequence: TGCAGCGTTGAAGATTTCGCAGCAGAAGCTTTCTTT. It specifies CSVEDFAAEAFF.